This entry concerns a single T cell receptor beta chain. This specimen comes from a study of blood T cell repertoires in COVID-19. Authors' methods: Quantification of nucleated cells was approximated via reference gene primer amplification. TCRdb's table, derived via immunoSEQ multiplex PCR, lists solely in-frame clones and lacks some. Clone size and V and J calls were adopted from that table, with D and trimming inferred from the DNA. The sample lists about 230,000 clones, under 90% occurring once. V lost 4 bases, J lost 1 base, and 11 bases lay in between. The CDR3 consists of 16 residues. CDR1 and CDR2 from the germline V gene are MDHEN and SYDVKM. Cohorts were determined from participant-reported clinical history.

The TCR comes from a woman in her 30s with acute COVID-19. The specimen sequenced was PBMCs or T cells enriched from blood (not recorded which). The genes are TRBV28 and TRBJ1-6; no reliable D call. The CDR3 sequence: CASSSLRLSYNSPLHF. CDR3 DNA: TGTGCCAGCAGTTCACTCCGGTTATCCTATAATTCACCCCTCCACTTT.